What follows are 8 T cell receptor beta chains derived from one specimen sequenced in a study of shared clonotypes between healthy human individuals. This table comes from immunoSEQ multiplex PCR, and its TCRdb copy is limited to in-frame clones, with some not included. The sample holds about 1 million clones; 60% to 80% are singletons and the top ten take around 1.4%. Specimen: memory CD4+ T cells sorted from blood. Subset defined: CD45RA-negative fraction. Receptor source: a man younger than 35 in good health.

The V gene is TRBV2, the J gene TRBJ2-1; TRBD2 aligns across 13 bases. Per germline, CDR1 SNHLY and CDR2 FYNNEI. The CDR3 spans 15 residues. V lost 3 bases and J lost 8; bases outside the gene matches: 4. CDR3: CASSDGTSGNDEQFF. For the CDR3, the DNA is TGTGCCAGCAGTGACGGGACTAGCGGGAACGATGAGCAGTTCTTC.

The rearrangement links TRBV6-5 to TRBJ1-6; D perhaps matches TRBD1 (6 bases). The CDR3 runs to 14 residues. V lost 2 bases and J 7 bases, leaving 9 bases between the germline ends. CDR1 and CDR2 from the germline V gene are MNHEY and SVGAGI. The CDR3 sequence is CASSYGGRNSPLHF. In nucleotides, the CDR3 is TGTGCCAGCAGTTACGGGGGCAGGAATTCACCCCTCCACTTT.

DNA for the CDR3: TGCGCCAGCAGCCCTATGTCAGGGCCCAATCAGCCCCAGCATTTT. Encoded protein: CASSPMSGPNQPQHF. The chain joins TRBV5-1 to TRBJ1-5, with D perhaps TRBD1 (5 bases). The V end was cut by 4 bases, the J end by 3 bases, with 14 bases between. Germline lookup yields CDR1 SGHRS and CDR2 YFSETQ. This CDR3 has 15 amino acids.

The chain employs TRBV5-1 and TRBJ2-3; perhaps TRBD1 as D (6 bases). V lost 3 bases and J lost 0, with 11 bases in between. This CDR3 is built from 15 residues. Germline lookup yields CDR1 SGHRS and CDR2 YFSETQ. In DNA, the CDR3 is TGCGCCAGCAGCTATTCCAGGGGAAGCACAGATACGCAGTATTTT. Translation: CASSYSRGSTDTQYF.

The table lists this clone with a few counts. V and J are TRBV11-2 and TRBJ1-2, with D possibly being TRBD1 (6 bases). CDR1 is SGHAT, CDR2 FQNNGV, per germline. V lost 2 bases and J 8 bases, leaving 15 bases between the germline ends. CDR3 length: 14 residues. The chain's CDR3 is CASSLTGKAHGYTF. The CDR3 bases are TGTGCCAGCAGCTTAACAGGGAAGGCTCACGGCTACACCTTC.

This clone has only a few counts. The CDR3 protein is CASSPDRAETQYF. In nucleotides, the CDR3 is TGTGCCAGCAGCCCGGACAGGGCCGAGACCCAGTACTTC. This rearrangement joins TRBV5-4 to TRBJ2-5; 8 positions agree with TRBD1. The CDR3 totals 13 residues. Per germline, CDR1 SGHNT and CDR2 YYREEE (reference sequence). Losses at the gene ends were 4 bases for V and 5 bases for J; bases not matched to a gene: 4.

This clone was seen a handful of times. This chain joins TRBV12-2 and TRBJ2-7; TRBD2, the D gene given by the table, was not confirmed from the DNA. TRBV12-2 is designated a pseudogene. CDR3 size: 19 residues. The CDR3 loop is CASRPLTTRTCGEGYEQYF. CDR3 nucleotides: TGTGCAAGTCGCCCGCTAACCACTAGGACGTGTGGTGAGGGCTACGAGCAGTACTTC.

This clone has more than one count but fewer than ten. This rearrangement joins TRBV6-6 to TRBJ2-3; D ambiguous. V was shortened by 0 bases and J by 5 bases, with 3 bases between the two germline ends. There are 12 residues in the CDR3. The germline CDR1 and CDR2 sequences are MNHNY and SVGAGI (reference sequence). This CDR3 reads CASSYSQDTQYF. The CDR3 region has the DNA TGTGCCAGCAGTTACTCGCAAGATACGCAGTATTTT.